Sequencing of this T cell receptor beta chain was carried out in a study of T cells after posttransplantation cyclophosphamide. Findings of the study overall: Blood and skin or GI T cell repertoires showed limited TRB overlap. Donor CD8+ memory clones often dominated recipient blood repertoires at later times. TRB clonality was highly associated with recipient CMV seropositivity and reactivation.

Repertoires were generated with immunoSEQ multiplex PCR, while TCRdb's copy carries only in-frame clones and drops some. The profile covers some 4,500 clones, with about 76% appearing a single time and around 40% taken by the ten largest. Cyclophosphamide on days +3 and +4 followed busulfan-fludarabine conditioning and a marrow graft. Germline V lookup: CDR1 MNHEY, CDR2 SMNVEV (reference sequence). Trimming pared 0 bases from V and 6 bases from J, leaving 10 bases between. The CDR3 has 14 amino acids. Comments on this clone: Its antigen is as yet unknown.

The sample here was PBMCs, taken 29 days after a stem cell transplant with posttransplant cyclophosphamide. The sequence was obtained from a male patient aged 50 to 59 who received an allogeneic stem cell transplant from an unrelated donor, was CMV-positive, and had acute GVHD only. Some T cells may possibly be graft donor cells. The chain is built from TRBV27 and TRBJ2-3; D is uncertain. Here the CDR3 DNA reads TGTGCCAGCAGTTTATCGAGCTGGTCTGATACGCAGTATTTT. It translates to CASSLSSWSDTQYF.